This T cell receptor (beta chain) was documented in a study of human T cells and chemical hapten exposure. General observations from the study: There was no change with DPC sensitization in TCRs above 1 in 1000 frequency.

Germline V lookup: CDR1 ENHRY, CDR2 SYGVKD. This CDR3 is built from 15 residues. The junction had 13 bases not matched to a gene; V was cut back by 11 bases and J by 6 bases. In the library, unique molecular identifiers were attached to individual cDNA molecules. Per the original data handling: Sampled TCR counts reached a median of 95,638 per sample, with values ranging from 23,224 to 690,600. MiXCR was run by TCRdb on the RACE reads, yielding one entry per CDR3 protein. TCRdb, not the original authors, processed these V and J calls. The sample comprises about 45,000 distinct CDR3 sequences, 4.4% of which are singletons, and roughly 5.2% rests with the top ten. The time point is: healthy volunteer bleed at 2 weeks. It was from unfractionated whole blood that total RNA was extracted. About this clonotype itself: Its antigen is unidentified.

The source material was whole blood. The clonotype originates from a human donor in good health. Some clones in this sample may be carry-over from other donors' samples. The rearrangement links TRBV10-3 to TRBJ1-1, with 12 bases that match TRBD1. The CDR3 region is CASGTGTGGAAEAFF. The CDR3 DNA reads TGTGCCTCCGGGACCGGGACAGGGGGCGCGGCTGAAGCTTTCTTT.